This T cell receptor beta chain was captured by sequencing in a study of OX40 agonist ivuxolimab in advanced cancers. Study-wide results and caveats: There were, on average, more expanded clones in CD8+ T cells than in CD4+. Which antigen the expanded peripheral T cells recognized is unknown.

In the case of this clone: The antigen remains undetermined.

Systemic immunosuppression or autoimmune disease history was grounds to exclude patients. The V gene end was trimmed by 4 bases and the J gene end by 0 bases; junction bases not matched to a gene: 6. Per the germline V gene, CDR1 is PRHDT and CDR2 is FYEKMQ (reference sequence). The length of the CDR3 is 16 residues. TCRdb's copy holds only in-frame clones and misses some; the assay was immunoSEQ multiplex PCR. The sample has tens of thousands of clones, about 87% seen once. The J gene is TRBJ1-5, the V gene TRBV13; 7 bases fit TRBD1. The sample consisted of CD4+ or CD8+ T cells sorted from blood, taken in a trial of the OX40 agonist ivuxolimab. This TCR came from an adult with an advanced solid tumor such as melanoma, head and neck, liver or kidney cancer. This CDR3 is CASSSTGEGSNQPQHF. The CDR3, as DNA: TGTGCCAGCAGCTCTACAGGGGAAGGTAGCAATCAGCCCCAGCATTTT. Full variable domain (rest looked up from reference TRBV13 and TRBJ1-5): AAGVIQSPRHLIKEKRETATLKCYPIPRHDTVYWYQQGPGQDPQFLISFYEKMQSDKGSIPDRFSAQQFSDYHSELNMSSLELGDSALYFCASSSTGEGSNQPQHFGDGTRLSIL.